This TCR beta chain was found in a study of T cell repertoires in cytomegalovirus infection. Looking at the study overall: Matching HLA type and CMV infection were both indicated by public TCR beta signatures.

This CDR3 has 14 amino acids. V was cut by 2 bases and J by 0 bases, with 8 bases left in between. CDR1 DFQATT and CDR2 SNEGSKA come from the germline V gene (reference sequence). As concerns this clonotype: Its antigen is not identified.

Study findings and constraints: Identification of carriers of CMV plus the relevant HLA was achieved through cumulative public TCR beta family frequency. CMV-specific TCR beta clonotypes restricted by HLA-C dominated the ex vivo response.

TCRdb re-called the reads through MiXCR, storing one row per CDR3 protein. The sample yields under 200,000 distinct CDR3 sequences, less than 9.5% seen once. The specimen sequenced was PBMCs. The clonotype comes from a human donor in good health (CMV status not recorded). Some clones in this sample may be carry-over from other donors' samples. V is TRBV20-1 and J is TRBJ2-1; no definite D call. DNA for the CDR3: TGCAGTGCTAGAACAGCTAGCTCCTACAATGAGCAGTTCTTC. It yields the protein CSARTASSYNEQFF.